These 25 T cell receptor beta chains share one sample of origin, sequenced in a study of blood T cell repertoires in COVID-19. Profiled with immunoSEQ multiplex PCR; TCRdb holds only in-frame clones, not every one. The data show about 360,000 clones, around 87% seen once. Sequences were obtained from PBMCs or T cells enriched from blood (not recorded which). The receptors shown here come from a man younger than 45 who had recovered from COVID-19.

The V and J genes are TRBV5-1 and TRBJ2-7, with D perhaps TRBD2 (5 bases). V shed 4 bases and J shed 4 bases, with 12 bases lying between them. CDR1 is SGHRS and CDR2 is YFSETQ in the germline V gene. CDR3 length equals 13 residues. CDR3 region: CASSPLEVYEQYF. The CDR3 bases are TGCGCCAGCAGCCCTCTGGAGGTGTACGAGCAGTACTTC.

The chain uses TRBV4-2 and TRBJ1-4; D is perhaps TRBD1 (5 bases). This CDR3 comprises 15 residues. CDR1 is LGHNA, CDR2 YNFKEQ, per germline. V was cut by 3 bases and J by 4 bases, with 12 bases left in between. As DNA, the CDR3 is TGTGCCAGCAGCCACAGACAGTCAGATAATGAAAAACTGTTTTTT. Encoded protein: CASSHRQSDNEKLFF.

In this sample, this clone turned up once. CDR3 region: CASVTPTQGAVEKLFF. As DNA, the CDR3 is TGTGCCAGCGTCACCCCCACCCAGGGGGCAGTTGAAAAACTGTTTTTT. V usage is TRBV11-3 and J usage is TRBJ1-4, with 8 bases matching TRBD1. CDR1 and CDR2 from the germline V gene are SGHNT and YENEEA. V lost 8 bases, J lost 7 bases, and 15 bases stayed unmatched. The CDR3 loop spans 16 amino acids.

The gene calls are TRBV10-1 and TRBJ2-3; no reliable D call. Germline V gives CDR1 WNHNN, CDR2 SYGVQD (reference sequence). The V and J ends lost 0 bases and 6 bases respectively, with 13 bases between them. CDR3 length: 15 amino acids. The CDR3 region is CASSESASFSDTQYF. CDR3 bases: TGCGCCAGCAGTGAGTCTGCCAGTTTCTCGGATACGCAGTATTTT.

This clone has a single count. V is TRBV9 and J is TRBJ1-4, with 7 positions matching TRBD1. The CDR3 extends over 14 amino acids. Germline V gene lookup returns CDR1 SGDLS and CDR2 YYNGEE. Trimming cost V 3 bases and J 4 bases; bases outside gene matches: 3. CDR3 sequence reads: CASSGGQNNEKLFF. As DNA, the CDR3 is TGTGCCAGCAGCGGGGGACAGAATAATGAAAAACTGTTTTTT.

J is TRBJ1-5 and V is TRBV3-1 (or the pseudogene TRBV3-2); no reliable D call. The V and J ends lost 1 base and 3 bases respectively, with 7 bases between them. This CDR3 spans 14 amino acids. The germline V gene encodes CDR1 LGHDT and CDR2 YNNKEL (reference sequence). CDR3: CASSQGHLNQPQHF. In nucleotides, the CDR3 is TGTGCCAGCAGCCAAGGACACCTCAATCAGCCCCAGCATTTT.

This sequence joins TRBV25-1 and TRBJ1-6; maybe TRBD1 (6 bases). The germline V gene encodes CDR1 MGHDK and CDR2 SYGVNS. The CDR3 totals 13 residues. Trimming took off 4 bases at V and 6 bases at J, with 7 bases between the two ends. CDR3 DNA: TGTGCCAGCAGTGCCAGGGGTAATTCACCCCTCCACTTT. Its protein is CASSARGNSPLHF.

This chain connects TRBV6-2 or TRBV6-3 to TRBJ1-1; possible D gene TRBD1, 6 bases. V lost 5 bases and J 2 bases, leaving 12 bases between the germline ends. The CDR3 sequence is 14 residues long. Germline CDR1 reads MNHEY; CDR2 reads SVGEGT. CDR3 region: CASSDRDTNTEAFF. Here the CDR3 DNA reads TGTGCCAGCAGTGACCGGGACACTAACACTGAAGCTTTCTTT.

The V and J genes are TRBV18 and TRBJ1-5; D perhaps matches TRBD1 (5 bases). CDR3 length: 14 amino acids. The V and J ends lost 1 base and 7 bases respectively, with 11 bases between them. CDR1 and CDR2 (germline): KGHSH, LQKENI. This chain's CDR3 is CASSPLSGDQPQHF. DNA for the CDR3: TGTGCCAGCTCACCACTTAGCGGGGACCAGCCCCAGCATTTT.

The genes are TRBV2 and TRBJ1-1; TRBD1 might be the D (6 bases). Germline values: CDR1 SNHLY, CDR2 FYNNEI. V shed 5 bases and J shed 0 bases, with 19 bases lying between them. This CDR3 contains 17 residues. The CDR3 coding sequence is TGTGCCAGCAGTATTATAGGATCCAGGGGCTTGAACACTGAAGCTTTCTTT. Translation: CASSIIGSRGLNTEAFF.

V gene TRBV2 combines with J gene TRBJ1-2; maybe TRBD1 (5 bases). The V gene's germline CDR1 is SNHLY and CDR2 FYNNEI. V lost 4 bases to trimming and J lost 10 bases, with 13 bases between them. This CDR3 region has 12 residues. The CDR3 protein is CASSAGREFYTF. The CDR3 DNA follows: TGTGCCAGCAGTGCAGGCAGGGAATTCTACACCTTC.

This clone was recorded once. The CDR3 is CAWSRDRAYTEAFF. The DNA for the CDR3 is TGTGCCTGGAGTCGCGACAGGGCCTACACTGAAGCTTTCTTT. The chain uses TRBV30 and TRBJ1-1, with 7 positions matching TRBD1. Per the germline V gene, CDR1 is GTSNPN and CDR2 is SVGIG (reference sequence). The CDR3 is 14 amino acids. Trimming at V came to 2 bases and at J to 3 bases, leaving 6 bases not matched to a gene.

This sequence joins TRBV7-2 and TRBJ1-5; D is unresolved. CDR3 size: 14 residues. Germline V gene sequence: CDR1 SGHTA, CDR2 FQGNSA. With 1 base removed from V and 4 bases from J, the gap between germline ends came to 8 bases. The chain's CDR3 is CASSLVEGNQPQHF. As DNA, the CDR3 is TGTGCCAGCAGCTTAGTAGAGGGTAATCAGCCCCAGCATTTT.

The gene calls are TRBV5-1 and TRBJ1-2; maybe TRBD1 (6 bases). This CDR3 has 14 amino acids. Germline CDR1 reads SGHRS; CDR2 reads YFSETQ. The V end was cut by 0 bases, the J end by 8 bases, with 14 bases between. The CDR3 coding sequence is TGCGCCAGCAGCTTGGAGGGGACATTGGAGGGCTACACCTTC. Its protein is CASSLEGTLEGYTF. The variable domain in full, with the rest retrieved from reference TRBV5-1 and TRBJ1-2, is KAGVTQTPRYLIKTRGQQVTLSCSPISGHRSVSWYQQTPGQGLQFLFEYFSETQRNKGNFPGRFSGRQFSNSRSEMNVSTLELGDSALYLCASSLEGTLEGYTFGSGTRLTVV.

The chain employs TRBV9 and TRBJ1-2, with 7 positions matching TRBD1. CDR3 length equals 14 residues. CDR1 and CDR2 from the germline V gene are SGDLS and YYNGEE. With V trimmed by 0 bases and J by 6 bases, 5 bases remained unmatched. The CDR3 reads CASSVVGGQHGYTF. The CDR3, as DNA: TGTGCCAGCAGCGTAGTAGGGGGACAGCATGGCTACACCTTC.

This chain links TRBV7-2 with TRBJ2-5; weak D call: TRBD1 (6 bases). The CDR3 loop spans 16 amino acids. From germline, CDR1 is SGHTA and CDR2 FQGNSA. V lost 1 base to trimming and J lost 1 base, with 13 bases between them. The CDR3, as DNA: TGTGCCAGCAGCTTAGGACAGGTGGCCTCCCAAGAGACCCAGTACTTC. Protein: CASSLGQVASQETQYF.

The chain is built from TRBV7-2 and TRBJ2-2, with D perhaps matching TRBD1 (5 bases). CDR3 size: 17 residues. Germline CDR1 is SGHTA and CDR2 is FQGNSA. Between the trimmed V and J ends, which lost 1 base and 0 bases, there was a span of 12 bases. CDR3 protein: CASSLDEFRANTGELFF. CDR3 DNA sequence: TGTGCCAGCAGCTTAGATGAGTTCAGGGCGAACACCGGGGAGCTGTTTTTT.

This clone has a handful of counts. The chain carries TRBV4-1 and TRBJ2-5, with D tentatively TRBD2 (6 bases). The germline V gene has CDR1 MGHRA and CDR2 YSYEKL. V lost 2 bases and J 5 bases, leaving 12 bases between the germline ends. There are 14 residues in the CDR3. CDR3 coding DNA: TGCGCCAGCAGCCAAAACGCGGGGTGGGAGACCCAGTACTTC. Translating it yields CASSQNAGWETQYF.

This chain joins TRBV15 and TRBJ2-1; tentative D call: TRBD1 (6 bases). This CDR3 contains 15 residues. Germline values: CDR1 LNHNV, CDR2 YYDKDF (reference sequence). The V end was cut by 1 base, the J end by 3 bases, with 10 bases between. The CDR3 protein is CATSRGGHYYNEQFF. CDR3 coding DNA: TGTGCCACCAGCAGAGGGGGACACTACTACAATGAGCAGTTCTTC.

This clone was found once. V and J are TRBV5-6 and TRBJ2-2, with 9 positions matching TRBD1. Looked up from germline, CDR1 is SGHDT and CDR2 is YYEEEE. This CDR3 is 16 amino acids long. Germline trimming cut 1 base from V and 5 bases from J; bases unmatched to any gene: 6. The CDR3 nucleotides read TGTGCCAGCAGCTTGCCCGGGACAGGGTCGACCGGGGAGCTGTTTTTT. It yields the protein CASSLPGTGSTGELFF.

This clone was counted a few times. CDR3 in amino acids: CAISEAGQPNSNEQFF. For the CDR3, the DNA is TGTGCCATCAGTGAGGCGGGACAGCCAAATTCCAATGAGCAGTTCTTC. This chain links TRBV10-3 with TRBJ2-1, with a possible D match to TRBD1 (7 bases). The CDR3 has 16 residues. Between the trimmed V and J ends, which lost 2 bases and 6 bases, there was a span of 17 bases. Germline V gene lookup returns CDR1 ENHRY and CDR2 SYGVKD.

The CDR3, as DNA: TGTGCCAGCAGTTTTTCGGGGGAGGGATATGGCTACACCTTC. It translates to CASSFSGEGYGYTF. The chain is built from TRBV28 and TRBJ1-2; tentatively, D is TRBD1 (5 bases). The germline V and J ends were trimmed by 3 bases and 5 bases, with 13 bases remaining between them. The CDR3 is made up of 14 amino acids. Germline CDR1 is MDHEN and CDR2 is SYDVKM.

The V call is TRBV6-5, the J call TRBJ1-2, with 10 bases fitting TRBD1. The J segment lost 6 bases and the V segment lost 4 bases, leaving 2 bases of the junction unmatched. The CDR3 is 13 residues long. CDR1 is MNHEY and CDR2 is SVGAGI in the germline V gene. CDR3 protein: CASSWTGGDGYTF. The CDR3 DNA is TGTGCCAGCAGTTGGACAGGGGGGGATGGCTACACCTTC.

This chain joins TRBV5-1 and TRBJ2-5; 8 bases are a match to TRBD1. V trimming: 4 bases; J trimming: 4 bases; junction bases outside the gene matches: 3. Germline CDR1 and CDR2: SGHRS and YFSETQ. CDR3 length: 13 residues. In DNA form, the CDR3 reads TGCGCCAGCAGCGAGGACAGGGCAGAGACCCAGTACTTC. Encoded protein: CASSEDRAETQYF. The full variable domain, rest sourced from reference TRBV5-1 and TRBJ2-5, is KAGVTQTPRYLIKTRGQQVTLSCSPISGHRSVSWYQQTPGQGLQFLFEYFSETQRNKGNFPGRFSGRQFSNSRSEMNVSTLELGDSALYLCASSEDRAETQYFGPGTRLLVL.

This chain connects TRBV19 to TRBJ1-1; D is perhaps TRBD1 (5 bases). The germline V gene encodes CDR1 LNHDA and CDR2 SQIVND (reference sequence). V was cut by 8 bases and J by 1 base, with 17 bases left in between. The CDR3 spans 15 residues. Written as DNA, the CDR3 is TGTGCCAGTGTCCCGGGGGGACGAAGGAACACTGAAGCTTTCTTT. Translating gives CASVPGGRRNTEAFF.